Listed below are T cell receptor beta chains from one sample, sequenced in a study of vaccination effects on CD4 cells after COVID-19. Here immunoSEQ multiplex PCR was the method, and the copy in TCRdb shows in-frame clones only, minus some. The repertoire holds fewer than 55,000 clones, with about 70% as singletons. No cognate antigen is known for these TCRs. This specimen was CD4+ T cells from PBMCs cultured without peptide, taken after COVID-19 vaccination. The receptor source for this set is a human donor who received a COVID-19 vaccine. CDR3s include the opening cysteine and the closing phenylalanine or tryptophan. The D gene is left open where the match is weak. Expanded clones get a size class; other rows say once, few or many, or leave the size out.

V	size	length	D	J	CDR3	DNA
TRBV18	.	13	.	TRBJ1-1	CASSLGLNTEAFF	TGTGCCAGCTCCCTAGGGCTGAACACTGAAGCTTTCTTT
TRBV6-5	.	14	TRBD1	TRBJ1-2	CASREDRGPYGYTF	TGTGCCAGCAGGGAGGACAGGGGACCCTATGGCTACACCTTC
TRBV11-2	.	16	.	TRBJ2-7	CASSLVGGGVSYEQYF	TGTGCCAGCAGCTTAGTCGGAGGAGGGGTTTCCTACGAGCAGTACTTC
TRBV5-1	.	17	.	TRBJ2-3	CASSLGQDGATGGTQYF	TGCGCCAGCAGCTTGGGACAGGATGGGGCCACAGGTGGTACGCAGTATTTT
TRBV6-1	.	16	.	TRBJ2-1	CASSDFSGRSLNEQFF	TGTGCCAGCAGTGACTTCTCCGGCCGTAGCCTCAATGAGCAGTTCTTC
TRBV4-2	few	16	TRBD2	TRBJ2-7	CASSRRNQRDSYEQYF	TGTGCCAGCAGCCGCAGGAATCAGCGGGATTCGTACGAGCAGTACTTC
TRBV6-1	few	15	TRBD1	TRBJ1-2	CASSEAVTGVGGYTF	TGTGCCAGCAGTGAAGCGGTGACAGGGGTGGGAGGCTACACCTTC
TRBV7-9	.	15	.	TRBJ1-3	CASSLNRAFGNTIYF	TGTGCCAGCAGCTTAAACAGGGCTTTTGGAAACACCATATATTTT
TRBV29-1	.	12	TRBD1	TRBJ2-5	CSVVTGVTTQYF	TGCAGCGTAGTAACAGGGGTGACGACCCAGTACTTC
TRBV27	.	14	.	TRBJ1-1	CASSLREGYTEAFF	TGTGCCAGCAGTTTAAGGGAAGGTTACACTGAAGCTTTCTTT
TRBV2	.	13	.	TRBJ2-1	CASIPGIYNEQFF	TGTGCCAGTATCCCCGGCATCTACAATGAGCAGTTCTTC
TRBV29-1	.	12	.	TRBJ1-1	CSVEGGNTEAFF	TGCAGCGTTGAGGGCGGGAACACTGAAGCTTTCTTT
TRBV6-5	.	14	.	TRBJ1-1	CASSRGNSDTEAFF	TGTGCCAGCAGTAGGGGCAACAGTGACACTGAAGCTTTCTTT
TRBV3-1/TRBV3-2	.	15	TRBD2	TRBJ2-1	CASSQPGLGFNEQFF	TGTGCCAGCAGCCAACCGGGACTAGGATTCAATGAGCAGTTCTTC
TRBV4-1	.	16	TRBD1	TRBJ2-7	CASSQDGNRGFYEQYF	TGCGCCAGCAGCCAAGATGGAAACAGGGGGTTCTACGAGCAGTACTTC
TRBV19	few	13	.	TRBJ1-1	CASSQQGNTEAFF	TGTGCCAGTAGTCAACAGGGCAACACTGAAGCTTTCTTT
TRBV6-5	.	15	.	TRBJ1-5	CASSYSRDGNQPQHF	TGTGCCAGCAGTTACTCCCGGGACGGGAATCAGCCCCAGCATTTT
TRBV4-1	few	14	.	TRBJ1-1	CASSQYSMNTEAFF	TGCGCCAGCAGCCAATATTCAATGAACACTGAAGCTTTCTTT
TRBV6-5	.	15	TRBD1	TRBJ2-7	CASSLPGQGVYEQYF	TGTGCCAGCAGTTTGCCGGGACAGGGGGTCTACGAGCAGTACTTC
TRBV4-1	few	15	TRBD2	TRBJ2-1	CASRAAGPTYNEQFF	TGCGCCAGCAGGGCAGCGGGGCCCACGTACAATGAGCAGTTCTTC
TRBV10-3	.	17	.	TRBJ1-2	CAISDSVQSSSNYGYTF	TGTGCCATCAGTGATTCCGTCCAGAGCAGCTCTAACTATGGCTACACCTTC
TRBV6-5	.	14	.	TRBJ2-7	CASWGIAADYEQYF	TGTGCCAGCTGGGGAATAGCGGCAGACTACGAGCAGTACTTC
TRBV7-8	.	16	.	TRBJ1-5	CASSLARTLSNQPQHF	TGTGCCAGCAGCTTAGCGAGGACCCTTAGCAATCAGCCCCAGCATTTT
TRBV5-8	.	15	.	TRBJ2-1	CASSKSGYSYNEQFF	TGTGCCAGCAGCAAAAGCGGGTACTCCTACAATGAGCAGTTCTTC
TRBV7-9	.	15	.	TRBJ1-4	CASSLGGRVPEKLFF	TGTGCCAGCAGCTTGGGGGGCAGGGTCCCTGAAAAACTGTTTTTT
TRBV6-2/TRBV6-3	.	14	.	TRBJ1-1	CASSSGTLGTEAFF	TGTGCCAGCAGTTCGGGAACCTTAGGCACTGAAGCTTTCTTT
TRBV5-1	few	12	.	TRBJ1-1	CASTGEGTEAFF	TGCGCCAGCACCGGGGAGGGCACTGAAGCTTTCTTT
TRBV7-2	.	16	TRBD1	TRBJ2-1	CASSLDSTGPYNEQFF	TGTGCCAGCAGCTTAGACTCGACAGGGCCCTACAATGAGCAGTTCTTC
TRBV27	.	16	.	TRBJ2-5	CASREWSADASRTQYF	TGTGCCAGCAGGGAGTGGTCGGCCGACGCGTCGCGGACCCAGTACTTC
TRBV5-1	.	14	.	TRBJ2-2	CASSLEGSTGELFF	TGCGCCAGCAGCTTGGAGGGTTCCACCGGGGAGCTGTTTTTT
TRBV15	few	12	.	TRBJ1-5	CATSRDNQPQHF	TGTGCCACCAGCAGAGACAATCAGCCCCAGCATTTT
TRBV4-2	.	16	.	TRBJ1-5	CASSQLLKGSNQPQHF	TGTGCCAGCAGCCAACTTCTCAAGGGAAGCAATCAGCCCCAGCATTTT
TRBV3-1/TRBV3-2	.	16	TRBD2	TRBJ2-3	CASSQETSGRADTQYF	TGTGCCAGCAGCCAAGAGACTAGCGGGAGGGCAGATACGCAGTATTTT
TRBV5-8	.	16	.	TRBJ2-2	CASSLVRGIGTGELFF	TGTGCCAGCAGCTTGGTACGGGGGATAGGCACCGGGGAGCTGTTTTTT
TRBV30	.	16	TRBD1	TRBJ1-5	CAWSRPGQWDTKPQHF	TGTGCCTGGAGTCGGCCGGGACAGTGGGACACGAAGCCCCAGCATTTT
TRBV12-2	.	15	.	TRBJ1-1	CASRLVGRITPEAFF	TGTGCAAGTCGCTTAGTAGGGCGGATAACCCCTGAAGCTTTCTTT
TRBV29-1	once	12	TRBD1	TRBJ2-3	CSVERGPDTQYF	TGCAGCGTTGAGAGGGGGCCAGATACGCAGTATTTT
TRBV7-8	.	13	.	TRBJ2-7	CASSPNPSTEQYF	TGTGCCAGCAGCCCGAATCCTTCTACCGAGCAGTACTTC
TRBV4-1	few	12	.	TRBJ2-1	CASSQEVGEQFF	TGCGCCAGCAGCCAAGAGGTGGGGGAGCAGTTCTTC
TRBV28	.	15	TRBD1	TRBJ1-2	CASSSSPGGNYGYTF	TGTGCCAGCAGTTCGAGCCCAGGGGGCAACTATGGCTACACCTTC
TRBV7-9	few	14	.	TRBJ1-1	CASSPPGGSTEAFF	TGTGCCAGCAGCCCTCCAGGTGGGAGCACTGAAGCTTTCTTT
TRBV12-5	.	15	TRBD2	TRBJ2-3	CASGQLAARTDTQYF	TGTGCTAGTGGGCAGCTAGCGGCCCGCACAGATACGCAGTATTTT
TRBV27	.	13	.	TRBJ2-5	CASSYTRQETQYF	TGTGCCAGCAGTTATACACGGCAAGAGACCCAGTACTTC
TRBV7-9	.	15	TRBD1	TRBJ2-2	CASSSWTGRTGELFF	TGTGCCAGCAGCTCCTGGACAGGGAGGACCGGGGAGCTGTTTTTT
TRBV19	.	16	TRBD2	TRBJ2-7	CASSMGGLAGANEQYF	TGTGCCAGTAGTATGGGGGGACTAGCGGGAGCGAACGAGCAGTACTTC
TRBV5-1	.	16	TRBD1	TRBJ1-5	CASSLAGTGGNQPQHF	TGCGCCAGCAGCTTGGCTGGGACAGGGGGGAATCAGCCCCAGCATTTT
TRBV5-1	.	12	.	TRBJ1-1	CASSYLGTEAFF	TGCGCCAGCAGCTACCTAGGGACTGAAGCTTTCTTT
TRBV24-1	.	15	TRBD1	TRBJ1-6	CATSGPGQQNSPLHF	TGTGCCACCAGTGGGCCGGGACAGCAAAATTCACCCCTCCACTTT
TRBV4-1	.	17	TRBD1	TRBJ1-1	CASSYRTGVVWGTEAFF	TGCGCCAGCAGCTACCGGACAGGCGTAGTATGGGGCACTGAAGCTTTCTTT
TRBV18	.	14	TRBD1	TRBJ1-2	CASSKTQGHDGYTF	TGTGCCAGCTCAAAGACACAGGGGCATGATGGCTACACCTTC
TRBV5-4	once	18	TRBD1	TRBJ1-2	CASSAATGGASIGYGYTF	TGTGCCAGCAGCGCAGCGACAGGGGGCGCCTCCATTGGCTATGGCTACACCTTC
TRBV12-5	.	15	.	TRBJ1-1	CASGLGTVGYAEAFF	TGTGCTAGTGGTTTGGGCACAGTGGGCTACGCTGAAGCTTTCTTT
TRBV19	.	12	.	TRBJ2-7	CASSLLGYEQYF	TGTGCCAGTAGTCTCCTTGGATACGAGCAGTACTTC
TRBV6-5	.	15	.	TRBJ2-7	CASRPGDGKLYEQYF	TGTGCCAGCAGGCCTGGTGATGGGAAACTCTACGAGCAGTACTTC
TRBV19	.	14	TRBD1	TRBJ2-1	CASRTGTFYNEQFF	TGTGCCAGCCGGACAGGGACTTTCTACAATGAGCAGTTCTTC
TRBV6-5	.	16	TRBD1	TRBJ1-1	CASSYSKGTGGLEAFF	TGTGCCAGCAGTTACTCGAAGGGGACAGGGGGCCTTGAAGCTTTCTTT
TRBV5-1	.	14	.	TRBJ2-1	CASSLGGGYNEQFF	TGCGCCAGCAGCTTAGGGGGGGGGTACAATGAGCAGTTCTTC
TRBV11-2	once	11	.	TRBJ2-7	CASSSGDEQYF	TGTGCCAGCAGCTCCGGAGACGAGCAGTACTTC
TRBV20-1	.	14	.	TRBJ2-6	CSASPASGANVLTF	TGCAGTGCTAGTCCAGCCTCTGGGGCCAACGTCCTGACTTTC
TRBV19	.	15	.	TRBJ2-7	CASSIRAGGSYEQYF	TGTGCCAGTAGTATACGGGCAGGAGGCTCCTACGAGCAGTACTTC